These 29 T cell receptor beta chains were sequenced from one sample in a study of T cell responses to AZD1222 COVID-19 vaccine. Sequencing used immunoSEQ multiplex PCR; TCRdb keeps in-frame clones, though not all of them. The sample lists over 100,000 clones; roughly 84% were seen once. This material consisted of peripheral blood, taken on day 0 of AZD1222 vaccination. These receptors all stem from an adult in good health.

Written as DNA, the CDR3 is TGTGCCAGCAGCCAAGATAGTCCTAGCGGGAGGTTACCGCAGTACTTC. Translating it yields CASSQDSPSGRLPQYF. The chain employs TRBV4-2 and TRBJ2-7; 11 bases agree with TRBD2. V was clipped by 0 bases and J by 9 bases; unmatched bases: 10. Germline CDR1 LGHNA, CDR2 YNFKEQ. This CDR3 comprises 16 residues.

This chain uses TRBV10-3 with TRBJ2-3, with 7 bases aligning to TRBD2. CDR1 is ENHRY, CDR2 SYGVKD, per germline. The ends lost 8 bases at V and 2 bases at J; junction bases unmatched: 4. The CDR3 consists of 13 residues. For the CDR3, the DNA is TGTGCCATCGCTAGCGGTTCCACAGATACGCAGTATTTT. Its protein is CAIASGSTDTQYF.

A remark on this clone: This same CDR3 is encoded by further DNA sequences in the sample. This rearrangement joins TRBV7-9 to TRBJ2-2, with D uncertain. The CDR3 has 13 residues. V was clipped by 6 bases and J by 5 bases, with 10 bases between them. The germline V gene encodes CDR1 SEHNR and CDR2 FQNEAQ (reference sequence). The CDR3 DNA sequence: TGTGCCAGCAGTTCCACATGGACCGGGGAGCTGTTTTTT. Amino acids: CASSSTWTGELFF. The full variable domain, in which reference TRBV7-9 and TRBJ2-2 provide the parts outside the CDR3, is DTGVSQNPRHKITKRGQNVTFRCDPISEHNRLYWYRQTLGQGPEFLTYFQNEAQLEKSRLLSDRFSAERPKGSFSTLEIQRTEQGDSAMYLCASSSTWTGELFFGEGSRLTVL.

The chain recombines TRBV30 with TRBJ1-5; D is unresolved. This CDR3 spans 11 amino acids. Germline CDR1 is GTSNPN and CDR2 is SVGIG (reference sequence). The germline V and J ends were trimmed by 4 bases and 6 bases, with 7 bases remaining between them. CDR3 nucleotide sequence: TGTGCCTGGAATGGAATTCAGCCCCAGCATTTT. As protein: CAWNGIQPQHF.

This clone was recorded only once. The V gene is TRBV7-9, the J gene TRBJ1-6; D is unresolved. The CDR3 loop spans 13 amino acids. V was trimmed by 1 base and J by 8 bases, leaving 6 bases between them. Germline CDR1 SEHNR, CDR2 FQNEAQ (reference sequence). CDR3 in amino acids: CASSLEGDSPLHF. The CDR3 DNA is TGTGCCAGCAGCTTAGAAGGCGATTCACCCCTCCACTTT.

A remark on this clone: The junction shows a germline mismatch at one end, possibly a read error. This sequence joins TRBV2 and TRBJ2-5; D call uncertain. Germline loops: CDR1 SNHLY, CDR2 FYNNEI. This CDR3 region has 12 residues. DNA for the CDR3: TGTGCCAGCACCTTTGGGCAAGGGACCCAGTACTTC. Its protein is CASTFGQGTQYF.

The chain uses TRBV27 and TRBJ1-5; D perhaps matches TRBD1 (6 bases). Looked up from germline, CDR1 is MNHEY and CDR2 is SMNVEV (reference sequence). The CDR3 runs to 16 residues. V lost 2 bases to trimming and J lost 1 base, with 12 bases between them. The CDR3 DNA sequence: TGTGCCAGCAGTTTACAGGGAGGGGGGAGCAATCAGCCCCAGCATTTT. This translates into CASSLQGGGSNQPQHF.

The chain links TRBV5-6 to TRBJ2-7; 7 nucleotides agree with TRBD1. This CDR3 has 14 amino acids. The V gene end was trimmed by 0 bases and the J gene end by 4 bases; junction bases not matched to a gene: 4. Per the germline V gene, CDR1 is SGHDT and CDR2 is YYEEEE. The CDR3 DNA is TGTGCCAGCAGCTTGGACAGGGGCAAATACGAGCAGTACTTC. It specifies CASSLDRGKYEQYF.

J is TRBJ1-2 and V is TRBV27, with 7 bases identical to TRBD1. This CDR3 has 15 amino acids. The V segment lost 0 bases and the J segment 5 bases; nucleotides outside the gene matches: 6. Germline CDR1 MNHEY, CDR2 SMNVEV (reference sequence). DNA for the CDR3: TGTGCCAGCAGTTTATCAGGGGGCGGTGTGTATGGCTACACCTTC. This codes for CASSLSGGGVYGYTF.

This chain uses TRBV7-8 with TRBJ2-3, with TRBD2 matching over 9 bases. CDR1 and CDR2 (germline): SGHVS, FQNEAQ. V gave up 3 bases and J gave up 5 bases; unmatched junction bases: 3. The CDR3 spans 14 residues. CDR3 bases: TGTGCCAGCAGCTTCGGGCGGGGGGGAGATACGCAGTATTTT. Translating it yields CASSFGRGGDTQYF.

The chain couples TRBV7-8 to TRBJ2-4, with D hard to call. Trimming took 1 base from V and 0 from J, leaving 10 bases between them. The germline CDR1 and CDR2 sequences are SGHVS and FQNEAQ. The CDR3 spans 16 residues. In DNA form, the CDR3 reads TGTGCCAGCAGCTTAGAGGTGGATCTAGCCAAAAACATTCAGTACTTC. It codes for CASSLEVDLAKNIQYF.

The chain employs TRBV18 and TRBJ2-7, with D possibly matching TRBD1 (6 bases). The CDR3 length is 17 residues. From germline, CDR1 is KGHSH and CDR2 LQKENI. Deletions cut 2 bases from V and 0 bases from J, with 17 bases between. The CDR3 DNA sequence: TGTGCCAGCTCACCAATTCGTTCTGGGACACTCTCCTACGAGCAGTACTTC. Translated: CASSPIRSGTLSYEQYF.

The V and J genes are TRBV4-3 and TRBJ2-6; possibly TRBD1 for D (6 bases). The ends were cut back, 4 bases at V and 0 bases at J, with 13 bases in the middle. CDR3 length equals 17 residues. The germline V gene has CDR1 LGHNA and CDR2 YSLEER. The CDR3, as DNA: TGCGCCAGCAGCCGGGCCAGGGGAATCTCTGGGGCCAACGTCCTGACTTTC. Translating gives CASSRARGISGANVLTF.

V gene TRBV9 combines with J gene TRBJ1-1; D perhaps matches TRBD1 (6 bases). Trimming removed 2 bases at V and 4 bases at J, with 15 bases between. CDR3 size: 15 residues. The germline V gene has CDR1 SGDLS and CDR2 YYNGEE. The CDR3 DNA reads TGTGCCAGCAGCGTCCTCGGTGGAGGGGGCACTGAAGCTTTCTTT. Translated: CASSVLGGGGTEAFF.

The chain uses TRBV4-1 and TRBJ2-7; tentative D call: TRBD2 (7 bases). Germline values: CDR1 MGHRA, CDR2 YSYEKL. V lost 1 base, J lost 2 bases, and 12 bases lay in between. This CDR3 region has 15 residues. The CDR3 is CASSQVVGGAYEQYF. Here the CDR3 DNA reads TGCGCCAGCAGCCAAGTTGTAGGGGGGGCCTACGAGCAGTACTTC.

The chain couples TRBV6-1 to TRBJ2-2, with 9 bases matching TRBD1. CDR3 size: 18 residues. Germline CDR1 reads MNHNS; CDR2 reads SASEGT. V dropped 0 bases and J dropped 0; count of bases not matched to a gene: 5. CDR3 DNA sequence: TGTGCCAGCAGTGAAGCGCATGGACAGGGGCCGAACACCGGGGAGCTGTTTTTT. Encoded protein: CASSEAHGQGPNTGELFF.

This sequence joins TRBV28 and TRBJ2-7; D remains ambiguous. With 7 bases removed from V and 0 bases from J, the gap between germline ends came to 13 bases. The CDR3 is made up of 14 amino acids. Germline CDR1 MDHEN, CDR2 SYDVKM. The CDR3, as DNA: TGTGCCAGCAATCTTGCACACAGCTCCTACGAGCAGTACTTC. Its translation is CASNLAHSSYEQYF.

This clone was seen a single time. Here the CDR3 DNA reads TGCGCCAGCAGCTCCGTGGGGACTGAAGCTTTCTTT. Protein sequence: CASSSVGTEAFF. The V gene is TRBV5-1, the J gene TRBJ1-1; D is unclear. Germline V CDR1 and CDR2: SGHRS, YFSETQ. This CDR3 is built from 12 residues. Trimming took 3 bases from V and 5 from J, leaving 8 bases between them.

V usage is TRBV6-5 and J usage is TRBJ1-4, with TRBD1 matching 9 bases. This CDR3 is built from 14 residues. Trimming removed 6 bases from V and 5 bases from J; junction bases left unmatched: 4. In germline, CDR1 is MNHEY, CDR2 SVGAGI. CDR3 region: CASSSGTGNEKLFF. The CDR3 DNA sequence: TGTGCCAGCAGCTCCGGGACAGGGAATGAAAAACTGTTTTTT.

V gene TRBV5-1 combines with J gene TRBJ2-7; 9 positions agree with TRBD1. The CDR3 has 14 residues. Germline V CDR1 and CDR2: SGHRS, YFSETQ. V shed 4 bases and J 3 bases; nucleotides not matched to a gene: 5. The CDR3: CASSQPGQGYEQYF. As DNA, the CDR3 is TGCGCCAGCAGCCAGCCGGGACAGGGCTACGAGCAGTACTTC.

V is TRBV6-2 or TRBV6-3 and J is TRBJ1-5; no reliable D call. The V gene lost 2 bases and the J gene lost 7 bases, with 15 bases spanning the gap. This CDR3 comprises 15 residues. CDR1 and CDR2 (germline): MNHEY, SVGEGT. The CDR3 DNA reads TGTGCCAGCAGTTACAGTAACGGCGAGGACCAGCCCCAGCATTTT. Translated, it gives CASSYSNGEDQPQHF.

The J gene is TRBJ2-5, the V gene TRBV9; 11 bases match TRBD2. Trimming cost V 4 bases and J 5 bases; bases outside gene matches: 4. Germline V gene lookup returns CDR1 SGDLS and CDR2 YYNGEE. The CDR3 totals 14 residues. Here the CDR3 DNA reads TGTGCCAGCAGCCAGACTAGCGGGGCCGAGACCCAGTACTTC. This sequence encodes CASSQTSGAETQYF.

V is TRBV7-3 and J is TRBJ1-1; D not resolved. The CDR3 sequence is 13 residues long. The V end lost 0 bases, the J end lost 5 bases, and 7 bases lay between the germline ends. Germline V gene data show CDR1 as SGHTA and CDR2 as FQGTGA. The CDR3 DNA reads TGTGCCAGCAGCTTAACGTCGAAGACTGAAGCTTTCTTT. Protein sequence: CASSLTSKTEAFF.

The chain combines TRBV28 with TRBJ2-7; maybe TRBD2 (5 bases). Trimming stripped 2 bases from V and 9 bases from J, with 17 bases between. The CDR3 totals 14 residues. Germline V lookup: CDR1 MDHEN, CDR2 SYDVKM. For the CDR3, the DNA is TGTGCCAGCAGTTTAATAGAACCACGAAGCGGGCAGTACTTC. Amino acid sequence: CASSLIEPRSGQYF. The variable domain in full, with the rest retrieved from reference TRBV28 and TRBJ2-7, is DVKVTQSSRYLVKRTGEKVFLECVQDMDHENMFWYRQDPGLGLRLIYFSYDVKMKEKGDIPEGYSVSREKKERFSLILESASTNQTSMYLCASSLIEPRSGQYFGPGTRLTVT.

The chain recombines TRBV7-2 with TRBJ1-2; the D gene is possibly TRBD1 (5 bases). Germline CDR1 SGHTA, CDR2 FQGNSA. Trimming took off 1 base at V and 8 bases at J, with 14 bases between the two ends. The CDR3 is 14 residues long. The CDR3 is CASSLDAGQRGYTF. In nucleotides, the CDR3 is TGTGCCAGCAGCTTAGATGCAGGGCAGAGAGGCTACACCTTC.

This chain uses TRBV7-2 with TRBJ2-7, with 13 bases matching TRBD2. V dropped 4 bases and J dropped 4; count of bases not matched to a gene: 4. CDR1 is SGHTA, CDR2 FQGNSA, per germline. The CDR3 is made up of 15 amino acids. The CDR3 nucleotides are TGTGCCAGCAGCTCCGGACTAGCGGGAGAGTACGAGCAGTACTTC. Translation gives CASSSGLAGEYEQYF. Together with reference TRBV7-2 and TRBJ2-7, the CDR3 gives the full variable domain: GAGVSQSPSNKVTEKGKDVELRCDPISGHTALYWYRQSLGQGLEFLIYFQGNSAPDKSGLPSDRFSAERTGGSVSTLTIQRTQQEDSAVYLCASSSGLAGEYEQYFGPGTRLTVT.

This CDR3 reads CASSIDRGREAEPFNQPQHF. CDR3 DNA: TGTGCCAGTAGTATAGATAGAGGGCGGGAAGCCGAACCCTTCAATCAGCCCCAGCATTTT. This rearrangement joins TRBV19 to TRBJ1-5; D unresolved. From germline, CDR1 is LNHDA and CDR2 SQIVND (reference sequence). CDR3 length equals 20 residues. Trimming left V 0 bases short and J 3 bases short, with 24 bases between.

This clone appeared a single time. V gene TRBV28 combines with J gene TRBJ2-1, with 11 bases lining up with TRBD2. This CDR3 comprises 16 residues. The trim removed 2 bases at V and 5 bases at J, leaving 5 bases unmatched. Germline CDR1 and CDR2: MDHEN and SYDVKM. This CDR3 is CASSLTGLAEDNEQFF. The CDR3 DNA reads TGTGCCAGCAGTTTAACGGGACTAGCGGAAGACAATGAGCAGTTCTTC.

V is TRBV2 and J is TRBJ2-2; D might be TRBD2 (5 bases). Trimming removed 7 bases at V and 3 bases at J, with 12 bases between. Germline V lookup: CDR1 SNHLY, CDR2 FYNNEI. This CDR3 comprises 14 residues. The CDR3 here is CASKYGGYTGELFF. The CDR3 bases are TGTGCCAGCAAGTACGGCGGGTACACCGGGGAGCTGTTTTTT.